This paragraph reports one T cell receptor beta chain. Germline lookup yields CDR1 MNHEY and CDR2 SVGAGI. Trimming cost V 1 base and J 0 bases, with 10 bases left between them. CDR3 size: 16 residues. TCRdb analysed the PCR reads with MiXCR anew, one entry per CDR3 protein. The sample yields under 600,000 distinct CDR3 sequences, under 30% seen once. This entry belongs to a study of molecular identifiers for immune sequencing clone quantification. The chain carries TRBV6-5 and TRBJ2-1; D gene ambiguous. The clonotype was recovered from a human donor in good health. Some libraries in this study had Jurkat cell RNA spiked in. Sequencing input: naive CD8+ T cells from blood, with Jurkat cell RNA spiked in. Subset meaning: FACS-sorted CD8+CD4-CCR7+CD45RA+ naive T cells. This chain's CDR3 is CASSYLPSGSYNEQFF. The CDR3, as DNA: TGTGCCAGCAGTTACTTACCGTCCGGCTCCTACAATGAGCAGTTCTTC.